Listed below are T cell receptor beta chains from one sample, sequenced in a study of T-cell reconstitution after alpha-beta-depleted transplantation in children. TCRdb fed the PCR reads into MiXCR, producing one record per CDR3 protein. The sample comprises roughly 6,000 distinct CDR3 sequences, roughly a sixth of which are singletons, and approximately 84% rests with the top ten. The specimen comprised PBMCs, mostly from graft donor cells, sampled 180 days after TCRalphabeta/CD19-depleted stem cell transplant. These receptors came from a patient between 2 and 10 years old who had a stem cell transplant for inherited bone marrow failure, so the T cells may come from the graft donor. The CDR3 runs from the conserved cysteine through the conserved F or W. A D gene is named only where the DNA matches it firmly. Only some rows state a clone size, as once, few, many or a class for expanded clones.

TRBV24-1	TRBJ2-3	-	many	TGTGCCACCAGTGAAACAGGGATGACAGATACGCAGTATTTT	CATSETGMTDTQYF
TRBV29-1	TRBJ2-1	-	many	TGCAGCGTTGATAGCAGCCGGATTGACAATGAGCAGTTCTTC	CSVDSSRIDNEQFF
TRBV5-4	TRBJ2-1	-	many	TGTGCCAGCAGCTTGGGGCTCCCCCGGGATGAGCAGTTCTTC	CASSLGLPRDEQFF
TRBV5-4	TRBJ2-5	-	many	TGTGCCAGCAGCTTGACGTTTCAAGAGACCCAGTACTTC	CASSLTFQETQYF
TRBV4-3	TRBJ2-3	TRBD1	many	TGCGCCAGCAGCCAAACAGGGGCGGTCAGAGATACGCAGTATTTT	CASSQTGAVRDTQYF
TRBV21-1	TRBJ1-6	-	-	TGTGCCAGCATTGACAGGTCCTATAATTCACCCCTCCACTTT	CASIDRSYNSPLHF
TRBV30	TRBJ1-1	-	-	TGTGCCTGGGGCCTGGGCGGGGACACTGAAGCTTTCTTT	CAWGLGGDTEAFF
TRBV7-9	TRBJ2-7	TRBD1	many	TGTGCCAGCAGCTTAGCACAGGGGGAAGTGTACGAGCAGTACTTC	CASSLAQGEVYEQYF
TRBV4-2	TRBJ1-6	TRBD1	many	TGTGCCAGCACCGACAGGGTTAATTCACCCCTCCACTTT	CASTDRVNSPLHF
TRBV20-1	TRBJ2-5	TRBD2	many	TGCAGTGCTATATCGGGGGGACAAGAGACCCAGTACTTC	CSAISGGQETQYF
TRBV7-9	TRBJ2-3	-	many	TGTGCCAGCAGCATAAGTCGGGTGGGGCCTAAGGCAGATACGCAGTATTTT	CASSISRVGPKADTQYF
TRBV7-9	TRBJ2-5	TRBD1	-	TGTGCCAGCAGCTTAGCGCGGGACAGGCCACAAGAGACCCAGTACTTC	CASSLARDRPQETQYF
TRBV4-3	TRBJ1-2	-	many	TGCGCCAGCAGCCAAGACAGGAACTATGGCTACACCTTC	CASSQDRNYGYTF
TRBV7-9	TRBJ1-4	-	many	TGTGCCAGCAGCTTAGGGGGGGCCGGAGGAGAAAAACTGTTTTTT	CASSLGGAGGEKLFF
TRBV11-1	TRBJ1-4	-	many	TGTGCCAGCAGCCCTAGTAGTGCCTGGGGAGGGTCGGATGAAAAACTGTTTTTT	CASSPSSAWGGSDEKLFF
TRBV7-2	TRBJ1-1	-	medium-sized	TGTGCCAGCAGCCGGAACGGGAACACTGAAGCTTTCTTT	CASSRNGNTEAFF
TRBV30	TRBJ2-6	-	-	TGTGCCTGGAGCCGGAGTTCCCTACACCACTCTGGGGCCAACGTCCTGACTTTC	CAWSRSSLHHSGANVLTF
TRBV12-3/TRBV12-4	TRBJ2-5	TRBD2	many	TGTGCCAGCAGTTTAGGACTAGCGGGAGGAGAGACCCAGTACTTC	CASSLGLAGGETQYF
TRBV25-1	TRBJ1-5	-	many	TGTGCCAGCAAGGGGGTCAATCAGCCCCAGCATTTT	CASKGVNQPQHF
TRBV3-1	TRBJ2-7	-	many	TGTGCCAGCAGCCCGAGTAATTCGGGAGAAGGCGAGCAGTACTTC	CASSPSNSGEGEQYF
TRBV5-1	TRBJ2-7	-	many	TGCGCCAGCAGCTTGGCGGCAGGGGGGACCTACGAGCAGTACTTC	CASSLAAGGTYEQYF
TRBV20-1	TRBJ2-2	-	many	TGCAGTGCTAGAGAAGGGGGTACCGCGAACACCGGGGAGCTGTTTTTT	CSAREGGTANTGELFF
TRBV7-9	TRBJ1-5	-	many	TGTGCCAGCAGCCTGACCAATCAGCCCCAGCATTTT	CASSLTNQPQHF
TRBV6-2/TRBV6-3	TRBJ1-1	-	-	TGTGCCAGCAGTGTCTGGACGAACACTGAAGCTTTCTTT	CASSVWTNTEAFF
TRBV4-1	TRBJ2-5	TRBD2	many	TGCGCCAGCAGCCAGCGACTAGCGGGAGGCTGGTACCAAGAGACCCAGTACTTC	CASSQRLAGGWYQETQYF
TRBV9	TRBJ2-6	TRBD1	many	TGTGCCAGCACCGACAGGGGGAGCTCTGGGGCCAACGTCCTGACTTTC	CASTDRGSSGANVLTF